The 30 T cell receptor beta chains below come from one sample, sequenced in a study of blood T cell repertoires in COVID-19. The assay was immunoSEQ multiplex PCR, and TCRdb's table has in-frame clones only and misses some. The table lists 250,000 to 300,000 clones, around four fifths of them singletons, with roughly 4.5% in the top ten. The source material was peripheral blood. Every receptor here comes from a man in his sixties who had recovered from COVID-19.

V is TRBV11-2 and J is TRBJ2-2; D not certain. Trimming took off 5 bases at V and 5 bases at J, with 9 bases between the two ends. From germline, CDR1 is SGHAT and CDR2 FQNNGV. This CDR3 spans 13 amino acids. The CDR3 nucleotides read TGTGCCAGCAGCCTTAGATTGACCGGGGAGCTGTTTTTT. Translation: CASSLRLTGELFF.

The chain combines TRBV19 with TRBJ2-2; 10 bases match TRBD1. The germline CDR1 and CDR2 sequences are LNHDA and SQIVND (reference sequence). The junction had 5 bases not matched to a gene; V was cut back by 4 bases and J by 3 bases. CDR3 length equals 16 residues. DNA of the CDR3: TGTGCCAGTAGTACGACAGGGGGCTGGGACACCGGGGAGCTGTTTTTT. This encodes CASSTTGGWDTGELFF.

V is TRBV3-1 (or the pseudogene TRBV3-2) and J is TRBJ2-7; D is ambiguous. The V end was cut by 2 bases, the J end by 9 bases, with 11 bases between. Per germline, CDR1 LGHDT and CDR2 YNNKEL (reference sequence). The CDR3 is made up of 12 amino acids. CDR3 protein: CASSQRGLGQYF. CDR3 coding DNA: TGTGCCAGCAGCCAACGTGGGCTCGGGCAGTACTTC.

As regards this clone: Other DNA sequences from this sample encode an identical CDR3 as well. The chain carries TRBV5-1 and TRBJ2-5; 7 nucleotides agree with TRBD1. After removal of 0 bases from V and 3 bases from J, the junction contained 5 bases not matched to a gene. The V gene's germline CDR1 is SGHRS and CDR2 YFSETQ. The CDR3 contains 15 residues. As DNA, the CDR3 is TGCGCCAGCAGCTTGGCTGGGACAGAAAAAGAGACCCAGTACTTC. This gives the protein CASSLAGTEKETQYF.

This CDR3 reads CASSLGELLGEQYF. The CDR3 region has the DNA TGCGCCAGCAGCTTGGGGGAGCTACTAGGAGAGCAGTACTTC. The V call is TRBV5-1, the J call TRBJ2-7, with D maybe TRBD2 (5 bases). Deletions cut 0 bases from V and 7 bases from J, with 14 bases between. CDR3 size: 14 residues. Germline V gene data show CDR1 as SGHRS and CDR2 as YFSETQ.

This chain joins TRBV5-5 and TRBJ2-1; the match to TRBD1 covers 7 bases. This CDR3 region has 15 residues. Germline trimming cut 2 bases from V and 2 bases from J; bases unmatched to any gene: 4. Looked up from germline, CDR1 is SGHKS and CDR2 is YYEKEE (reference sequence). The CDR3 sequence: CASSFGGTAYNEQFF. CDR3 nucleotide sequence: TGTGCCAGCAGCTTTGGTGGGACAGCCTACAATGAGCAGTTCTTC.

This chain connects TRBV28 to TRBJ1-4, with TRBD1 as a possible D gene (6 bases). The CDR3 loop spans 15 amino acids. Trimming took 2 bases from V and 4 from J, leaving 11 bases between them. Germline CDR1 and CDR2: MDHEN and SYDVKM. The CDR3 sequence: CASSLTGWDNEKLFF. In DNA, the CDR3 is TGTGCCAGCAGTTTAACAGGGTGGGATAATGAAAAACTGTTTTTT.

The V and J genes are TRBV30 and TRBJ1-5; a weak D match, TRBD1 (5 bases). The CDR3 is 15 residues long. CDR1 is GTSNPN, CDR2 SVGIG, per germline (reference sequence). The germline V and J ends were trimmed by 5 bases and 0 bases, with 14 bases remaining between them. This CDR3 reads CAWAREGLSNQPQHF. The CDR3 DNA is TGTGCCTGGGCTAGGGAGGGGCTTAGCAATCAGCCCCAGCATTTT.

The rearrangement links TRBV5-1 to TRBJ2-1; D may be TRBD1 (6 bases). Germline lookup yields CDR1 SGHRS and CDR2 YFSETQ. The CDR3 spans 15 residues. Between the trimmed V and J ends, which lost 3 bases and 4 bases, there was a span of 14 bases. As DNA, the CDR3 is TGCGCCAGCAGCTCGGGTGGGGGCCAGTACAATGAGCAGTTCTTC. Encoded protein: CASSSGGGQYNEQFF.

The sample holds one count of this clone. The V gene is TRBV19, the J gene TRBJ2-5; 8 bases line up with TRBD2. CDR3 length: 16 amino acids. V dropped 2 bases and J dropped 3; count of bases not matched to a gene: 8. Germline CDR1 and CDR2: LNHDA and SQIVND (reference sequence). DNA of the CDR3: TGTGCCAGTAGTATATACCTGCGGGGGGCAGAAGAGACCCAGTACTTC. Its protein is CASSIYLRGAEETQYF.

The chain couples TRBV5-4 to TRBJ1-4; D may be TRBD1 (6 bases). V was pared by 4 bases and J by 7 bases, with 26 bases between. The CDR3 consists of 18 residues. Germline V gene sequence: CDR1 SGHNT, CDR2 YYREEE (reference sequence). The CDR3 here is CASSTQGGFGSGREKLFF. CDR3 nucleotide sequence: TGTGCCAGCAGCACACAGGGAGGGTTCGGTTCAGGGCGTGAAAAACTGTTTTTT.

The rearrangement uses TRBV7-6 and TRBJ1-1; D is possibly TRBD1 (6 bases). In germline, CDR1 is SGHVS, CDR2 FNYEAQ. Trimming removed 5 bases at V and 1 base at J, with 14 bases between. CDR3 length: 15 amino acids. The CDR3 here is CASSPWTASNTEAFF. The CDR3 coding sequence is TGTGCCAGCAGCCCCTGGACAGCCTCGAACACTGAAGCTTTCTTT.

Turning to this clone: Different DNA sequences within this sample yield the same CDR3. In DNA form, the CDR3 reads TGTGCCAGCAGCGTAGGGGCGGGGGGCACAGATACGCAGTATTTT. It translates to CASSVGAGGTDTQYF. This chain links TRBV9 with TRBJ2-3; 7 nucleotides match TRBD2. V was pared by 0 bases and J by 1 base, with 2 bases of the junction left unmatched. CDR3 length: 15 residues. Germline CDR1 SGDLS, CDR2 YYNGEE.

V usage is TRBV18 and J usage is TRBJ2-7, with TRBD1 matching over 9 bases. The CDR3 runs to 16 residues. The germline V gene has CDR1 KGHSH and CDR2 LQKENI. V lost 4 bases and J lost 2; bases outside the gene matches: 9. CDR3 nucleotides: TGTGCCAGCTCACAACGGACAGGGGCCAGCCCCTACGAGCAGTACTTC. It is translated as CASSQRTGASPYEQYF. Drawing the rest from reference TRBV18 and TRBJ2-7, the complete variable domain is NAGVMQNPRHLVRRRGQEARLRCSPMKGHSHVYWYRQLPEEGLKFMVYLQKENIIDESGMPKERFSAEFPKEGPSILRIQQVVRGDSAAYFCASSQRTGASPYEQYFGPGTRLTVT.

The CDR3 coding sequence is TGTGCCAGCAGTTTAGGACCGGGCGAGCAGTACTTC. It yields the protein CASSLGPGEQYF. The chain carries TRBV12-3 or TRBV12-4 and TRBJ2-7; D unresolved. CDR3 length equals 12 residues. V was cut by 1 base and J by 6 bases, with 7 bases left in between.

This chain joins TRBV11-2 and TRBJ2-3; 7 bases map to TRBD2. Germline V lookup: CDR1 SGHAT, CDR2 FQNNGV. V lost 5 bases and J lost 0; bases outside the gene matches: 5. The CDR3 totals 15 residues. CDR3 residues: CASSPGTKSTDTQYF. The CDR3 DNA follows: TGTGCCAGCAGCCCCGGGACTAAAAGCACAGATACGCAGTATTTT.

The rearrangement uses TRBV6-1 and TRBJ1-4; D may be TRBD1 (6 bases). V was clipped by 1 base and J by 8 bases, with 20 bases between them. CDR3 length: 17 amino acids. The germline V gene has CDR1 MNHNS and CDR2 SASEGT. The CDR3, as DNA: TGTGCCAGCAGTGAAGAAGTAGGGGGGAGGGGGAGAGAAAAACTGTTTTTT. It encodes CASSEEVGGRGREKLFF.

The chain has TRBV18 and TRBJ1-5; D is unresolved. The CDR3 is 14 residues long. Trimming stripped 6 bases from V and 2 bases from J, with 11 bases between. CDR1 is KGHSH and CDR2 is LQKENI in the germline V gene. The CDR3 nucleotides read TGTGCCAGCTCCCCCTTCGGGGGCAATCAGCCCCAGCATTTT. It is translated as CASSPFGGNQPQHF.

V is TRBV19 and J is TRBJ2-2, with D unresolved. The CDR3 spans 13 residues. The germline gives CDR1 LNHDA, CDR2 SQIVND (reference sequence). The ends were cut back, 4 bases at V and 8 bases at J, with 11 bases in the middle. The CDR3 nucleotides are TGTGCCAGTAGTAAGTCCGTTCTAGGGGAGCTGTTTTTT. Translating gives CASSKSVLGELFF.

The rearrangement uses TRBV27 and TRBJ2-2, with 10 bases aligning to TRBD2. This CDR3 contains 15 residues. Trimming removed 11 bases from V and 7 bases from J; junction bases left unmatched: 13. The V gene's germline CDR1 is MNHEY and CDR2 SMNVEV (reference sequence). The CDR3 sequence is CAGQSGRAPVGELFF. The DNA for the CDR3 is TGTGCCGGGCAAAGCGGGAGGGCCCCCGTCGGGGAGCTGTTTTTT.

The rearrangement uses TRBV7-2 and TRBJ2-5; D may be TRBD2 (7 bases). V lost 0 bases and J 4 bases, leaving 12 bases between the germline ends. Germline CDR1 reads SGHTA; CDR2 reads FQGNSA. The CDR3 has 15 amino acids. CDR3 protein: CASSLAEGGRETQYF. CDR3 bases: TGTGCCAGCAGCTTAGCGGAGGGGGGGAGAGAGACCCAGTACTTC.

CDR3 sequence: CASSQSGGTNTGELFF. For the CDR3, the DNA is TGTGCCAGCAGTCAAAGCGGGGGAACAAACACCGGGGAGCTGTTTTTT. V gene TRBV5-5 combines with J gene TRBJ2-2; TRBD2 agrees at 8 bases. The CDR3 spans 16 residues. CDR1 is SGHKS, CDR2 YYEKEE, per germline (reference sequence). Trimming took 5 bases from V and 2 from J; bases not matched to a gene: 8.

The rearrangement joins TRBV27 to TRBJ2-2; 9 nucleotides align to TRBD2. This CDR3 spans 15 amino acids. Germline CDR1 reads MNHEY; CDR2 reads SMNVEV (reference sequence). Unmatched junction bases numbered 2, after V lost 2 bases and J lost 4 bases. The chain's CDR3 is CASSLLAGSTGELFF. The CDR3 nucleotides read TGTGCCAGCAGTTTACTAGCGGGGAGCACCGGGGAGCTGTTTTTT.

The chain employs TRBV28 and TRBJ1-2; 7 nucleotides line up with TRBD1. This CDR3 region has 15 residues. CDR1 is MDHEN and CDR2 is SYDVKM in the germline V gene. V lost 7 bases, J lost 7 bases, and 15 bases stayed unmatched. CDR3 in DNA: TGTGCCAGCAACCCACCGGGACATCAGGGGGGTGGCTACACCTTC. Protein: CASNPPGHQGGGYTF.

The rearrangement links TRBV10-3 to TRBJ2-1; 9 positions match TRBD1. V lost 5 bases, J lost 6 bases, and 8 bases stayed unmatched. The germline V gene has CDR1 ENHRY and CDR2 SYGVKD. The CDR3 covers 15 residues. CDR3 amino acids: CAISSQGATGNEQFF. The CDR3 nucleotides read TGTGCCATCAGTTCACAGGGGGCGACTGGCAATGAGCAGTTCTTC.

The table lists this clone with a few counts. CDR3 DNA sequence: TGTGCCAGCAGTTTCTTCATGGAGTCACCCCTCCACTTT. It is translated as CASSFFMESPLHF. The V call is TRBV27, the J call TRBJ1-6; unclear D gene. From germline, CDR1 is MNHEY and CDR2 SMNVEV (reference sequence). The CDR3 is 13 residues long. The V gene lost 3 bases and the J gene lost 10 bases, with 10 bases spanning the gap.

The gene calls are TRBV5-4 and TRBJ2-5, with a weak D call TRBD2 (5 bases). Germline V lookup: CDR1 SGHNT, CDR2 YYREEE (reference sequence). The V end lost 0 bases, the J end lost 2 bases, and 11 bases lay between the germline ends. The CDR3 has 15 residues. As DNA, the CDR3 is TGTGCCAGCAGCTTGGGCTCGACTATACAAGAGACCCAGTACTTC. Translation gives CASSLGSTIQETQYF.

The chain couples TRBV6-1 to TRBJ2-1, with 12 bases lining up with TRBD1. CDR1 is MNHNS, CDR2 SASEGT, per germline. This CDR3 contains 18 residues. Germline trimming cut 2 bases from V and 1 base from J; bases unmatched to any gene: 6. The CDR3 coding sequence is TGTGCCAGCAGTGAAAGGGACAGGGGGCTTCCTTCCTACAATGAGCAGTTCTTC. Translation: CASSERDRGLPSYNEQFF.

This clone was observed a few times. V usage is TRBV7-6 and J usage is TRBJ2-2, with TRBD2 identical over 9 bases. Per germline, CDR1 SGHVS and CDR2 FNYEAQ. Losses at the gene ends were 4 bases for V and 1 base for J; bases not matched to a gene: 1. The CDR3 sequence is 15 residues long. The CDR3 DNA follows: TGTGCCAGCAGCTCGACTAGCGGGAACACCGGGGAGCTGTTTTTT. This gives the protein CASSSTSGNTGELFF.

This chain connects TRBV28 to TRBJ2-2, with 12 bases that match TRBD2. The CDR3 is made up of 17 amino acids. Trimming at V came to 5 bases and at J to 5 bases, leaving 9 bases not matched to a gene. The germline CDR1 and CDR2 sequences are MDHEN and SYDVKM. The CDR3 coding sequence is TGTGCCAGCAGTCCTACAAGGACTAGCGGGGTGACCGGGGAGCTGTTTTTT. Protein product: CASSPTRTSGVTGELFF.